The T cell receptor beta chain under discussion was sequenced for a study of T-cell reconstitution after alpha-beta-depleted transplantation in children. Only a few counts were recorded for this clonotype. V was clipped by 0 bases and J by 3 bases, with 12 bases between them. CDR1 MNHEY and CDR2 SVGAGI come from the germline V gene. The CDR3 runs to 17 residues. Unique molecular identifiers were used in preparing the TCRbeta library. One entry per CDR3 protein, called by TCRdb with MiXCR from the PCR reads. The sample contains fewer than 550,000 distinct CDR3 sequences, 11% of which appear only once. Here the sequenced sample was PBMCs, mostly from graft donor cells, taken 180 days after TCRalphabeta/CD19-depleted stem cell transplant. The chain combines TRBV6-5 with TRBJ2-6; TRBD2 might be the D (7 bases). The clonotype was recovered from a female patient aged 2-9 years who had a stem cell transplant for aplastic anemia, so the T cells may come from the graft donor. CDR3 sequence: CASSYSGGGGGANVLTF. The CDR3 coding sequence is TGTGCCAGCAGTTACTCGGGAGGGGGAGGTGGGGCCAACGTCCTGACTTTC.